Listed here are 10 T cell receptor beta chains from one sample, sequenced in a study of tumor-infiltrating lymphocytes in primary liver carcinoma. Each 20-30 mg portion of unsorted bulk tissue served as the source for co-extraction of RNA and DNA. TCR beta cDNA was made from 450 to 500 ng total RNA with a constant-region primer. Investigators got TCR beta libraries out of three nested multiplex PCR rounds, done with slightly modified ARM-PCR. Two initial PCR rounds of around 10 cycles each paired TRBV1-TRBV30 forward primers with a C-beta reverse primer. TCRdb recomputed calls from the multiplex PCR reads with MiXCR, one row per CDR3 protein. The data contain 100,000 or so distinct CDR3 sequences, roughly four fifths of them seen just once; the ten biggest clones take up approximately 18%. Sequenced material: liver tumor tissue from sampling region 3. Subset defined: tumor region T3, left-lateral pole. These receptor sequences come from a middle-aged man with primary liver carcinoma and hepatitis B virus infection.

Here the CDR3 DNA reads TGTGCCAGCAGCGTTGGGACAGGGGGCAATGAAAAACTGTTTTTT. Its protein product is CASSVGTGGNEKLFF. V is TRBV7-3 and J is TRBJ1-4, with TRBD1 matching over 12 bases. Germline V gene data show CDR1 as SGHTA and CDR2 as FQGTGA. The ends lost 5 bases at V and 5 bases at J; junction bases unmatched: 3. CDR3 length: 15 residues.

With regard to this clonotype: A read error may account for a junction end that differs from germline. The chain couples TRBV11-1 to TRBJ2-4, with 7 bases aligning to TRBD2. CDR3 length: 17 amino acids. Germline V CDR1 and CDR2: SGHAT, FQDESV (reference sequence). CDR3 residues: CASSFPGTNETKNFQCF. The DNA for the CDR3 is TGTGCCAGCAGCTTTCCCGGGACTAACGAGACCAAAAACTTTCAGTGCTTC.

A word on this clonotype: The junction and the germline gene differ at one end; a read error may be behind it. The chain uses TRBV12-3 or TRBV12-4 and TRBJ1-1; maybe TRBD1 (5 bases). The CDR3 totals 15 residues. CDR3 in amino acids: CTSSLGGALGIEAFF. DNA of the CDR3: TGTACCAGCAGTTTGGGTGGGGCGCTTGGCATTGAAGCTTTCTTT.

This clonotype was recorded once. J is TRBJ2-7 and V is TRBV29-1; D is possibly TRBD1 or TRBD2 (5 bases each). Germline assignment: CDR1 SQVTM and CDR2 ANQGSEA. The CDR3 is 10 residues long. With 5 bases removed from V and 13 bases from J, the gap between germline ends came to 15 bases. This chain's CDR3 is CSVKRGEKYF. CDR3 DNA: TGCAGCGTTAAACGGGGCGAGAAATACTTC.

On this clonotype: Likely a read error: the CDR3 ends without its conserved phenylalanine or tryptophan. V and J are TRBV5-6 and TRBJ2-1; D unresolved. Germline values: CDR1 SGHDT, CDR2 YYEEEE. CDR3 size: 17 residues. V lost 1 base to trimming and J lost 4 bases, with 18 bases between them. The CDR3 loop reads CASSLRLGSSGYNEQFI. The CDR3 DNA reads as TGTGCCAGCAGCTTGAGATTGGGTTCATCAGGATACAATGAGCAGTTCATA.

This rearrangement joins TRBV20-1 to TRBJ1-2; D uncertain. Germline assignment: CDR1 DFQATT and CDR2 SNEGSKA (reference sequence). CDR3 size: 12 residues. V was shortened by 7 bases and J by 2 bases, with 11 bases between the two germline ends. CDR3 protein: CSGYSENYGYTF. CDR3 DNA sequence: TGCAGTGGATACTCCGAGAACTATGGCTACACCTTC.

Comment on this clonotype: Germline is not matched at one junction end, which may reflect a read error. This sequence joins TRBV5-1 and TRBJ2-5, with a possible D match to TRBD1 (5 bases). This CDR3 has 15 amino acids. Germline V gives CDR1 SGHRS, CDR2 YFSETQ. The CDR3: CVSSLYQGQEESQYF. The CDR3 nucleotides are TGCGTCAGCAGCTTGTATCAGGGCCAGGAAGAGTCCCAGTACTTC.

As to this clonotype: Compared with germline, one end of the junction differs, possibly owing to a read error. The chain uses TRBV7-9 and TRBJ2-3; weak D call: TRBD1 (6 bases). Germline V gives CDR1 SEHNR, CDR2 FQNEAQ (reference sequence). The CDR3 spans 15 residues. The CDR3: CASRSGVSSTDTHYF. The CDR3 nucleotides read TGTGCCAGCAGGTCAGGGGTCTCTAGCACAGATACGCACTATTTT.

Regarding this clonotype: A junction boundary mismatches the germline segment, possibly from a read error. The chain couples TRBV7-2 to TRBJ2-1, with a tentative D call TRBD2 (5 bases). The CDR3 runs 17 residues. Germline values: CDR1 SGHTA, CDR2 FQGNSA. The CDR3 region is CANSLALDGSSYNEQFF. The CDR3 bases are TGTGCCAACAGCTTAGCGCTGGACGGTAGCTCCTACAATGAGCAGTTCTTC.

The chain recombines TRBV10-2 with TRBJ2-3, with a weak D call TRBD2 (6 bases). The germline V gene has CDR1 WSHSY and CDR2 SAAADI. Trimming removed 0 bases from V and 5 bases from J, with 12 bases in between. This CDR3 is 15 amino acids long. The CDR3 bases are TGCGCCAGCAGTGAGTCAAAATCGGGAGTAGATACGCAGTATTTT. Translation: CASSESKSGVDTQYF.